The clone carrying this T cell receptor (beta chain) was picked up one time. Its antigen is not known. Clones were read by immunoSEQ multiplex PCR, and TCRdb kept only the in-frame ones, dropping some. The table includes under 5,000 clones, 82% detected once. The data belong to a study of STAT3 mutations in large granular lymphocyte leukemia. Whole-study context: Immunosuppressive therapy was given to more than half of T-LGLL patients.

From germline, CDR1 is SGHKS and CDR2 YYEKEE (reference sequence). The CDR3 is 16 amino acids. Between the trimmed V and J ends, which lost 0 bases and 2 bases, there was a span of 12 bases. Study results and limitations: Persisting codominant clonotypes may have hidden a small pathogenic clone. In T-cell large granular lymphocyte leukemia, about half of patients showed multiple immunodominant subclonotypes.

The specimen was peripheral blood mononuclear cells. The source of this sequence is a man aged 40-49 years with T-cell large granular lymphocyte leukemia. Some clones in this sample may be carry-over from other donors' samples. The genes are TRBV5-5 and TRBJ1-5; D might be TRBD1 (6 bases). The CDR3 spells CASSLVDRLGNQPQHF. The CDR3 DNA sequence: TGTGCCAGCAGCTTGGTGGACAGATTGGGCAATCAGCCCCAGCATTTT.